This passage covers 25 T cell receptor beta chains from one sample sequenced in a study of identical twins. TCRdb used MiXCR to reprocess the 5' RACE reads, holding one entry per CDR3 protein. The sample yields approximately 700,000 distinct CDR3 sequences, around 5.7% seen once. The sequenced material came from naive T cells sorted from blood. These receptors were obtained from a man aged 18 to 29 in good health.

The chain recombines TRBV12-5 with TRBJ1-1; 7 bases line up with TRBD1. Trimming took 8 bases from V and 1 from J; bases not matched to a gene: 10. The CDR3 has 15 residues. Germline assignment: CDR1 LGHNT and CDR2 FRNRAP. CDR3: CASTPRQGPNTEAFF. In DNA form, the CDR3 reads TGTGCTAGTACGCCCCGACAGGGACCGAACACTGAAGCTTTCTTT.

The genes are TRBV10-3 and TRBJ2-1; a possible D gene is TRBD1 (5 bases). The CDR3 has 14 amino acids. The germline V gene has CDR1 ENHRY and CDR2 SYGVKD. Trimming took 7 bases from V and 4 from J, leaving 14 bases between them. The CDR3 region has the DNA TGTGCCATCATAGACAGTCCGACTTACAATGAGCAGTTCTTC. As protein: CAIIDSPTYNEQFF.

This clonotype has more than one count but fewer than ten. The chain has TRBV19 and TRBJ2-5; tentatively, D is TRBD1 or TRBD2 (5 bases each). This CDR3 is built from 16 residues. Per the germline V gene, CDR1 is LNHDA and CDR2 is SQIVND (reference sequence). V was clipped by 6 bases and J by 5 bases, with 22 bases between them. CDR3 sequence reads: CASSNETAPGDETQYF. In nucleotides, the CDR3 is TGTGCCAGTAGCAACGAGACAGCCCCTGGGGACGAGACCCAGTACTTC. Supplemented by reference TRBV19 and TRBJ2-5, the full variable domain reads DGGITQSPKYLFRKEGQNVTLSCEQNLNHDAMYWYRQDPGQGLRLIYYSQIVNDFQKGDIAEGYSVSREKKESFPLTVTSAQKNPTAFYLCASSNETAPGDETQYFGPGTRLLVL.

This clonotype has a count of ten or more. V is TRBV5-1 and J is TRBJ2-1, with unresolved D. CDR3 length: 16 amino acids. Germline V gives CDR1 SGHRS, CDR2 YFSETQ. Trimming took off 0 bases at V and 2 bases at J, with 12 bases between the two ends. The chain's CDR3 is CASSLEETPAYNEQFF. CDR3 sequence (DNA): TGCGCCAGCAGCTTGGAGGAGACCCCCGCCTACAATGAGCAGTTCTTC. Complete variable domain (other parts from reference TRBV5-1 and TRBJ2-1): KAGVTQTPRYLIKTRGQQVTLSCSPISGHRSVSWYQQTPGQGLQFLFEYFSETQRNKGNFPGRFSGRQFSNSRSEMNVSTLELGDSALYLCASSLEETPAYNEQFFGPGTRLTVL.

This clonotype was observed a handful of times. The chain has TRBV4-2 and TRBJ1-5, with a tentative D call TRBD1 (6 bases). The CDR3 sequence is 17 residues long. With 4 bases removed from V and 4 bases from J, the gap between germline ends came to 20 bases. Looked up from germline, CDR1 is LGHNA and CDR2 is YNFKEQ. The CDR3 region is CASSPNSDRSRNQPQHF. CDR3 nucleotides: TGTGCCAGCAGCCCCAATTCCGACAGGAGTCGAAATCAGCCCCAGCATTTT.

This clonotype was found a few times. The chain couples TRBV5-4 to TRBJ1-1; TRBD1 matches at 9 bases. V shed 4 bases, J shed 2 bases, and the junction held 6 bases outside the gene matches. This CDR3 contains 15 residues. The germline V gene encodes CDR1 SGHNT and CDR2 YYREEE (reference sequence). CDR3 DNA sequence: TGTGCCAGCAGCCTACAGGGGGCATCCAACACTGAAGCTTTCTTT. Protein sequence: CASSLQGASNTEAFF.

This clonotype was seen many times. This sequence joins TRBV27 and TRBJ2-5; 7 nucleotides agree with TRBD1. This CDR3 region has 14 residues. Germline CDR1 and CDR2: MNHEY and SMNVEV (reference sequence). The V gene end was trimmed by 6 bases and the J gene end by 0 bases; junction bases not matched to a gene: 4. CDR3 sequence: CASSSGQNQETQYF. The CDR3 DNA sequence: TGTGCCAGCAGCTCGGGACAGAACCAAGAGACCCAGTACTTC.

This clonotype has just one count. A much larger clonotype is one base distant, so this may be a read error. The rearrangement links TRBV15 to TRBJ2-1; 8 nucleotides agree with TRBD1. The CDR3 totals 13 residues. CDR1 and CDR2 from the germline V gene are LNHNV and YYDKDF (reference sequence). The CDR3 sequence is CATSRDRVNEQLF. The CDR3 region has the DNA TGTGCCACCAGCAGGGACAGGGTCAATGAGCAGCTCTTC.

This clonotype was seen only a few times. The chain uses TRBV6-1 and TRBJ2-5; 7 bases map to TRBD1. Germline CDR1 MNHNS, CDR2 SASEGT. Trimming took 4 bases from V and 7 from J; bases not matched to a gene: 6. The length of the CDR3 is 13 residues. In DNA, the CDR3 is TGTGCCAGCAGTGGAACAGGGGTAGGGACCCAGTACTTC. This codes for CASSGTGVGTQYF.

In its sample, this clonotype was seen many times. This sequence joins TRBV24-1 and TRBJ2-5; 8 bases agree with TRBD1. The CDR3 contains 15 residues. Germline loops: CDR1 KGHDR, CDR2 SFDVKD. V shed 5 bases, J shed 3 bases, and the junction held 7 bases outside the gene matches. CDR3 sequence (DNA): TGTGCCACCAGTGTCGGGACAGGAGGAAAAGAGACCCAGTACTTC. It specifies CATSVGTGGKETQYF.

This clonotype was recorded many times. The chain uses TRBV6-1 and TRBJ2-2; D is uncertain. CDR3 length: 16 residues. V lost 5 bases and J lost 4, with 17 bases in between. In germline, CDR1 is MNHNS, CDR2 SASEGT. In DNA form, the CDR3 reads TGTGCCAGCAGTAAAACGAACTGGGCCAGCACCGGGGAGCTGTTTTTT. Translating gives CASSKTNWASTGELFF.

The V call is TRBV12-3 or TRBV12-4, the J call TRBJ1-5; D perhaps matches TRBD1 (5 bases). V was shortened by 6 bases and J by 9 bases, with 15 bases between the two germline ends. There are 13 residues in the CDR3. The CDR3 nucleotides read TGTGCCAGCAGCCTTGGGGCTTTACGGCCCCAGCATTTT. It is translated as CASSLGALRPQHF.

This clonotype was counted between two and nine times. The gene calls are TRBV28 and TRBJ2-7, with 11 bases identical to TRBD1. The CDR3 has 15 residues. J was trimmed by 6 bases and V by 6 bases; bases with no gene match: 10. CDR1 and CDR2 from the germline V gene are MDHEN and SYDVKM. CDR3 bases: TGTGCCAGCAGCCGCGGACAGGGGGCGGGAGGCGAGCAGTACTTC. Protein: CASSRGQGAGGEQYF.

In this sample, this clonotype turned up a few times. The V and J genes are TRBV18 and TRBJ2-1; D might be TRBD1 or TRBD2, each matching 5 bases. The CDR3 is made up of 17 amino acids. Germline CDR1 reads KGHSH; CDR2 reads LQKENI. Trimming shortened V by 4 bases and J by 4 bases, and 20 bases separated the two germline ends. DNA for the CDR3: TGTGCCAGCTCACTCTACTCCAGGGACGGTACTTACAATGAGCAGTTCTTC. Protein sequence: CASSLYSRDGTYNEQFF. Combining the CDR3 with reference TRBV18 and TRBJ2-1 gives the whole variable domain NAGVMQNPRHLVRRRGQEARLRCSPMKGHSHVYWYRQLPEEGLKFMVYLQKENIIDESGMPKERFSAEFPKEGPSILRIQQVVRGDSAAYFCASSLYSRDGTYNEQFFGPGTRLTVL.

Ten or more counts support this clonotype. The chain employs TRBV12-3 or TRBV12-4 and TRBJ2-7; TRBD2 aligns across 9 bases. V lost 6 bases to trimming and J lost 6 bases; unmatched junction nucleotides: 6. This CDR3 has 13 residues. The CDR3 nucleotides read TGTGCCAGCAGCCAGGGACTAGCAAGCGAGCAGTACGTC. This codes for CASSQGLASEQYV.

This clonotype was counted at least ten times. This sequence joins TRBV5-1 and TRBJ2-1, with 7 nucleotides matching TRBD2. The germline V gene has CDR1 SGHRS and CDR2 YFSETQ. The CDR3 covers 16 residues. The V segment lost 0 bases and the J segment 12 bases; nucleotides outside the gene matches: 15. This CDR3 is CASSLDDGLRGDSQFF. DNA of the CDR3: TGCGCCAGCAGCTTGGACGACGGACTTCGGGGGGACTCGCAGTTCTTC.

The table lists this clonotype with a few counts. The chain links TRBV2 to TRBJ2-2, with TRBD1 matching over 8 bases. The J segment lost 0 bases and the V segment lost 6 bases, leaving 3 bases of the junction unmatched. Germline assignment: CDR1 SNHLY and CDR2 FYNNEI. The length of the CDR3 is 15 residues. In nucleotides, the CDR3 is TGTGCCAGCAGGGAGGACAGGGCGAACACCGGGGAGCTGTTTTTT. The encoded protein is CASREDRANTGELFF.

The chain couples TRBV7-6 to TRBJ2-2; 9 bases are shared with TRBD2. J was trimmed by 5 bases and V by 7 bases; bases with no gene match: 11. The germline V gene has CDR1 SGHVS and CDR2 FNYEAQ. This CDR3 contains 16 residues. The CDR3 region has the DNA TGTGCCAGCACCCTATCCGTAGCGGGAGCAACCGGGGAGCTGTTTTTT. Protein product: CASTLSVAGATGELFF. The full variable domain, in which reference TRBV7-6 and TRBJ2-2 provide the parts outside the CDR3, is GAGVSQSPRYKVTKRGQDVALRCDPISGHVSLYWYRQALGQGPEFLTYFNYEAQQDKSGLPNDRFSAERPEGSISTLTIQRTEQRDSAMYRCASTLSVAGATGELFFGEGSRLTVL.

The table lists this clonotype with many counts. The J gene is TRBJ2-7, the V gene TRBV6-5, with 9 bases lining up with TRBD2. CDR1 is MNHEY, CDR2 SVGAGI, per germline. CDR3 length: 15 amino acids. V shed 6 bases and J 1 base; nucleotides not matched to a gene: 7. CDR3 residues: CASSYSGSDSYEQYF. CDR3 nucleotide sequence: TGTGCCAGCAGCTATAGCGGGAGCGATTCCTACGAGCAGTACTTC.

Only a few counts were recorded for this clonotype. The rearrangement links TRBV7-8 to TRBJ2-5; 13 nucleotides line up with TRBD2. The germline gives CDR1 SGHVS, CDR2 FQNEAQ. The CDR3 has 18 residues. With V trimmed by 5 bases and J by 2 bases, 11 bases remained unmatched. The CDR3 nucleotides are TGTGCCAGCAGCCATAGGACTAGCGGGAGTAAGGTACAAGAGACCCAGTACTTC. Translating it yields CASSHRTSGSKVQETQYF.

This clonotype has a handful of counts. The V gene is TRBV30, the J gene TRBJ2-1, with 13 nucleotides matching TRBD2. J gave up 6 bases and V 5 bases, and 10 bases lay outside the gene matches. The germline CDR1 and CDR2 sequences are GTSNPN and SVGIG (reference sequence). The CDR3 length is 16 residues. The CDR3 DNA reads as TGTGCCTGGGCGACCCGACTAGCGGGAGGCAGCAATGAGCAGTTCTTC. Amino acid sequence: CAWATRLAGGSNEQFF.

This clonotype was picked up many times. The V and J genes are TRBV6-6 and TRBJ2-2, with no clear D. CDR3 length: 10 residues. V lost 7 bases to trimming and J lost 6 bases, with 3 bases between them. Germline V gives CDR1 MNHNY, CDR2 SVGAGI (reference sequence). CDR3 DNA: TGTGCCAGCAAATCCGGGGAGCTGTTTTTT. This translates into CASKSGELFF.

The CDR3 bases are TGCGCCAGCAGCCAAGTCTTCAGGGCGGGCACCGGGGAGCTGTTTTTT. Protein: CASSQVFRAGTGELFF. The chain recombines TRBV4-1 with TRBJ2-2; either TRBD1 or TRBD2 may fit D (5 bases each). From germline, CDR1 is MGHRA and CDR2 YSYEKL. V gave up 1 base and J gave up 4 bases, with 13 bases separating them. This CDR3 has 16 residues.

This clonotype was seen more than once but under ten times. The chain employs TRBV5-1 and TRBJ2-2; either TRBD1 or TRBD2 may supply D (5 bases each). The germline V gene has CDR1 SGHRS and CDR2 YFSETQ. This CDR3 has 15 amino acids. V was cut by 4 bases and J by 0 bases, with 10 bases left in between. The DNA of the CDR3 is TGCGCCAGCAGCCGGGACGGATCGAACACCGGGGAGCTGTTTTTT. Translating it yields CASSRDGSNTGELFF.

This clonotype has ten or more counts. The J gene is TRBJ2-2, the V gene TRBV29-1, with D uncertain. The CDR3 runs 13 residues. Germline loops: CDR1 SQVTM, CDR2 ANQGSEA. V was pared by 7 bases and J by 10 bases, with 19 bases between. Here the CDR3 reads CSAKTHVRPELFF. Written as DNA, the CDR3 is TGCAGCGCAAAGACCCATGTAAGGCCGGAGCTGTTTTTT.